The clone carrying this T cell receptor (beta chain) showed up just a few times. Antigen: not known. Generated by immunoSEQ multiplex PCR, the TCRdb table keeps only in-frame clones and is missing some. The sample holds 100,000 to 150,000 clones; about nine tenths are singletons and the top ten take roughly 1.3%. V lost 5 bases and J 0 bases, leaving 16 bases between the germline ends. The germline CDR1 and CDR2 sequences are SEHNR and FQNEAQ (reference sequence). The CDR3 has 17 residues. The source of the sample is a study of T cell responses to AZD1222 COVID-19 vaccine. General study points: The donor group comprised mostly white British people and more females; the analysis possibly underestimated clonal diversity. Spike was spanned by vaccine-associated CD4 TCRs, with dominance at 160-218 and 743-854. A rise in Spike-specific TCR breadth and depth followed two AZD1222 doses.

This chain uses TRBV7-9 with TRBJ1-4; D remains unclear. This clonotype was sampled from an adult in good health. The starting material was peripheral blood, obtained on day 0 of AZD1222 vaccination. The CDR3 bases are TGTGCCAGCAGCCGATTCGGGATTCTACCAACTAATGAAAAACTGTTTTTT. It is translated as CASSRFGILPTNEKLFF.